This paragraph reports one TCR beta chain. Its target is unknown. This entry comes from a study of cytomegalovirus exposure and HLA in healthy donors. Both 60 Vbeta primers and 13 Jbeta primers went into the PCR. TCRdb's table, derived via immunoSEQ multiplex PCR, lists solely in-frame clones and lacks some. This sample has some 200,000 clones, with 80% found just once. The CDR3 is made up of 17 amino acids. With V trimmed by 4 bases and J by 3 bases, 8 bases remained unmatched. Per the germline V gene, CDR1 is SGHDT and CDR2 is YYEEEE. Points from the study as a whole: Later on, a genetic analysis was performed. It linked a missense variant in DCLRE1C with V- and J-gene trimming of TCR beta.

The receptor was derived from a boy aged 10-17 years in good health and CMV-seronegative. The chain recombines TRBV5-6 with TRBJ2-3, with 13 nucleotides matching TRBD2. Sequenced material: PBMCs. CDR3 loop: CASSAQSGLAGTDTQYF. CDR3 bases: TGTGCCAGCAGCGCTCAATCGGGACTAGCGGGGACAGATACGCAGTATTTT.